Listed here is a single T cell receptor (beta chain). The target antigen is unknown. This sample was taken from a study of shared clonotypes between healthy human individuals. The study, taken as a whole, reports: Across a few donors, naive CD4 shared 4.5% to 6%, naive CD8 about 3.2%, memory CD4 more than 2%, memory CD8 about 0.4%.

The assay was immunoSEQ multiplex PCR, and TCRdb's table has in-frame clones only and misses some. The repertoire holds more than 1 million clones, with 75% to 80% as singletons. There were only Caucasian adults among the donors, and all lived in Nashville, Tennessee. Naive CD4+ cells were CD45RA-selected; the remaining cells were memory. The CDR3 covers 14 residues. Deletions cut 2 bases from V and 0 bases from J, with 8 bases between. CDR1 is SGHKS and CDR2 is YYEKEE in the germline V gene (reference sequence). Sequenced input: memory CD4+ T cells from PBMCs. Subset described: CD45RA-negative fraction. The clonotype was recovered from a man between 18 and 29 years old in good health. Some clones in this sample may be carry-over from other donors' samples. The V gene is TRBV5-5, the J gene TRBJ1-2; D is undetermined. The CDR3 loop is CASSFDLANYGYTF. The CDR3 DNA is TGTGCCAGCAGCTTTGACTTAGCTAACTATGGCTACACCTTC.